The rows below give T cell receptor beta chains drawn from one sample of a study of shared clonotypes between healthy human individuals. Repertoires were generated with immunoSEQ multiplex PCR, while TCRdb's copy carries only in-frame clones and drops some. The table shows over 2 million clones, with 85% to 95% occurring only once. What was sequenced was naive CD4+ T cells sorted from blood. The receptors shown here come from a young man in good health. CDR3s include the opening cysteine and the closing phenylalanine or tryptophan. The D gene is left open where the match is weak. Only some rows state a clone size, as once, few, many or a class for expanded clones.

j_gene: TRBJ2-3; abundance: NA; d_gene: TRBD1; v_gene: TRBV11-2; CDR3aa: CASSILQGATDTQYF; CDR3nt: TGTGCCAGCAGCATTCTACAGGGGGCGACGGATACGCAGTATTTT
j_gene: TRBJ1-2; abundance: NA; d_gene: NA; v_gene: TRBV4-1; CDR3aa: CASSQDGLYGYTF; CDR3nt: TGCGCCAGCAGCCAGGACGGACTCTATGGCTACACCTTC
j_gene: TRBJ2-1; abundance: NA; d_gene: TRBD1; v_gene: TRBV5-1; CDR3aa: CASGGQGSNEQFF; CDR3nt: TGCGCCAGCGGAGGACAGGGATCTAATGAGCAGTTCTTC
j_gene: TRBJ2-3; abundance: NA; d_gene: NA; v_gene: TRBV10-3; CDR3aa: CAISEIHTGTDTQYF; CDR3nt: TGTGCCATCAGTGAGATCCATACAGGCACAGATACGCAGTATTTT
j_gene: TRBJ2-7; abundance: NA; d_gene: TRBD1; v_gene: TRBV5-6; CDR3aa: CASSFHLTGTAEQYF; CDR3nt: TGTGCCAGCAGCTTCCACTTGACAGGGACGGCCGAGCAGTACTTC
j_gene: TRBJ1-4; abundance: NA; d_gene: TRBD1; v_gene: TRBV9; CDR3aa: CASSGQGSHEKLFF; CDR3nt: TGTGCCAGCAGTGGACAGGGGAGTCACGAAAAACTGTTTTTT
j_gene: TRBJ2-1; abundance: NA; d_gene: TRBD2; v_gene: TRBV10-3; CDR3aa: CAISGRGGVLDEQFF; CDR3nt: TGTGCCATCAGTGGGCGCGGGGGGGTTTTGGATGAGCAGTTCTTC
j_gene: TRBJ2-5; abundance: NA; d_gene: NA; v_gene: TRBV6-1; CDR3aa: CASSERPRYQETQYF; CDR3nt: TGTGCCAGCAGTGAAAGGCCCCGGTACCAAGAGACCCAGTACTTC
j_gene: TRBJ2-1; abundance: NA; d_gene: NA; v_gene: TRBV10-3; CDR3aa: CATKGIDGGYEQFF; CDR3nt: TGTGCCACAAAAGGAATTGATGGGGGCTATGAGCAGTTCTTC
j_gene: TRBJ2-7; abundance: NA; d_gene: NA; v_gene: TRBV28; CDR3aa: CASSAPGHRDIDEQYF; CDR3nt: TGTGCCAGCAGTGCCCCGGGACATCGGGACATCGACGAGCAGTACTTC
j_gene: TRBJ2-7; abundance: once; d_gene: NA; v_gene: TRBV4-1; CDR3aa: CASSQALRYEQYF; CDR3nt: TGCGCCAGCAGCCAAGCCCTACGGTACGAGCAGTACTTC
j_gene: TRBJ2-3; abundance: NA; d_gene: NA; v_gene: TRBV5-1; CDR3aa: CASRDRLSTDTQYF; CDR3nt: TGCGCCAGCAGGGACAGACTTAGCACAGATACGCAGTATTTT
j_gene: TRBJ2-7; abundance: NA; d_gene: NA; v_gene: TRBV11-3; CDR3aa: CATIPGRAGVVSYEQYF; CDR3nt: TGTGCCACCATACCTGGCAGGGCTGGCGTAGTATCCTACGAGCAGTACTTC
j_gene: TRBJ2-7; abundance: NA; d_gene: TRBD2; v_gene: TRBV7-2; CDR3aa: CASSLVGTSGRFNEQYF; CDR3nt: TGTGCCAGCAGCTTAGTTGGGACTAGCGGGAGGTTCAACGAGCAGTACTTC
j_gene: TRBJ2-2; abundance: NA; d_gene: NA; v_gene: TRBV6-5; CDR3aa: CASSRQRGSGELFF; CDR3nt: TGTGCCAGCAGTCGACAGAGGGGAAGCGGGGAGCTGTTTTTT
j_gene: TRBJ1-4; abundance: NA; d_gene: TRBD1; v_gene: TRBV7-2; CDR3aa: CASSTRTGANEKLFF; CDR3nt: TGTGCCAGCAGCACCCGGACAGGGGCTAATGAAAAACTGTTTTTT
j_gene: TRBJ1-2; abundance: NA; d_gene: NA; v_gene: TRBV6-1; CDR3aa: CASLRVRGVGGYTF; CDR3nt: TGTGCCAGCCTCCGGGTCAGGGGAGTAGGGGGCTACACCTTC
j_gene: TRBJ1-5; abundance: NA; d_gene: NA; v_gene: TRBV5-1; CDR3aa: CASSLDGGGQPQHF; CDR3nt: TGCGCCAGCAGCTTGGACGGGGGAGGTCAGCCCCAGCATTTT
j_gene: TRBJ2-2; abundance: NA; d_gene: TRBD2; v_gene: TRBV18; CDR3aa: CASSPPSGGTGELFF; CDR3nt: TGTGCCAGCTCACCACCGAGCGGGGGCACCGGGGAGCTGTTTTTT
j_gene: TRBJ2-1; abundance: NA; d_gene: TRBD2; v_gene: TRBV27; CDR3aa: CASSLRLANEQFF; CDR3nt: TGTGCCAGCAGTTTACGACTAGCGAATGAGCAGTTCTTC
j_gene: TRBJ1-2; abundance: NA; d_gene: NA; v_gene: TRBV19; CDR3aa: CASSQQGAVDYTF; CDR3nt: TGTGCCAGTAGTCAACAGGGTGCCGTAGACTACACCTTC
j_gene: TRBJ1-2; abundance: NA; d_gene: NA; v_gene: TRBV2; CDR3aa: CASSDGRGYGYTF; CDR3nt: TGTGCCAGCAGTGATGGGCGCGGCTATGGCTACACCTTC
j_gene: TRBJ1-1; abundance: NA; d_gene: NA; v_gene: TRBV2; CDR3aa: CASIRATSGLEAFF; CDR3nt: TGTGCCAGCATCCGGGCCACCTCGGGCTTAGAAGCTTTCTTT
j_gene: TRBJ2-7; abundance: NA; d_gene: TRBD2; v_gene: TRBV29-1; CDR3aa: CSVAPSRAGVYEQYF; CDR3nt: TGCAGCGTTGCCCCCTCCAGAGCGGGGGTCTACGAGCAGTACTTC
j_gene: TRBJ2-1; abundance: NA; d_gene: NA; v_gene: TRBV27; CDR3aa: CASSFNRVGGYNEQFF; CDR3nt: TGTGCCAGCAGTTTCAACAGGGTAGGCGGCTACAATGAGCAGTTCTTC
j_gene: TRBJ1-1; abundance: NA; d_gene: NA; v_gene: TRBV7-9; CDR3aa: CASSYTGRGNTEAFF; CDR3nt: TGTGCCAGCAGTTACACCGGCCGCGGGAACACTGAAGCTTTCTTT
j_gene: TRBJ1-5; abundance: NA; d_gene: NA; v_gene: TRBV6-1; CDR3aa: CASSDQGPNQPQHF; CDR3nt: TGTGCCAGCAGTGATCAGGGACCAAATCAGCCCCAGCATTTT
j_gene: TRBJ1-1; abundance: NA; d_gene: NA; v_gene: TRBV20-1; CDR3aa: CSADRTEAFF; CDR3nt: TGCAGTGCGGACCGCACTGAAGCTTTCTTT
j_gene: TRBJ1-2; abundance: NA; d_gene: TRBD1; v_gene: TRBV7-2; CDR3aa: CASSPRTGHGYTF; CDR3nt: TGTGCCAGCAGCCCTAGGACAGGCCATGGCTACACCTTC
j_gene: TRBJ1-1; abundance: once; d_gene: NA; v_gene: TRBV7-9; CDR3aa: CASRPRGGQNTEAFF; CDR3nt: TGTGCCAGCAGGCCCCGGGGAGGACAGAACACTGAAGCTTTCTTT
j_gene: TRBJ2-7; abundance: NA; d_gene: TRBD2; v_gene: TRBV7-2; CDR3aa: CASSLVWTSTYEQYF; CDR3nt: TGTGCCAGCAGCTTAGTCTGGACTAGTACCTACGAGCAGTACTTC
j_gene: TRBJ2-4; abundance: NA; d_gene: TRBD1; v_gene: TRBV28; CDR3aa: CASRGQGDRRGSKNIQYF; CDR3nt: TGTGCCAGCAGGGGACAGGGGGATCGGCGGGGGTCCAAAAACATTCAGTACTTC
j_gene: TRBJ2-1; abundance: NA; d_gene: NA; v_gene: TRBV30; CDR3aa: CAWSVKVNNEQFF; CDR3nt: TGTGCCTGGAGTGTAAAAGTTAACAATGAGCAGTTCTTC
j_gene: TRBJ1-1; abundance: NA; d_gene: NA; v_gene: TRBV6-1; CDR3aa: CASSEGPLNTEAFF; CDR3nt: TGTGCCAGCAGTGAGGGACCGCTGAACACTGAAGCTTTCTTT
j_gene: TRBJ1-1; abundance: NA; d_gene: TRBD1; v_gene: TRBV6-5; CDR3aa: CASSSLSTGRNTEAFF; CDR3nt: TGTGCCAGCAGTTCCTTATCGACAGGGAGGAACACTGAAGCTTTCTTT
j_gene: TRBJ1-5; abundance: NA; d_gene: NA; v_gene: TRBV2; CDR3aa: CASSRGASNQPQHF; CDR3nt: TGTGCCAGCAGTAGGGGGGCAAGCAATCAGCCCCAGCATTTT
j_gene: TRBJ2-7; abundance: NA; d_gene: NA; v_gene: TRBV10-1; CDR3aa: CASSEGFEKQYF; CDR3nt: TGCGCCAGCAGTGAAGGGTTCGAAAAGCAGTACTTC
j_gene: TRBJ1-5; abundance: NA; d_gene: NA; v_gene: TRBV2; CDR3aa: CASSRTDSNQPQHF; CDR3nt: TGTGCCAGCAGTAGGACAGATAGCAATCAGCCCCAGCATTTT
j_gene: TRBJ2-7; abundance: NA; d_gene: NA; v_gene: TRBV6-5; CDR3aa: CASSPGVPEQYF; CDR3nt: TGTGCCAGCAGCCCAGGGGTCCCCGAGCAGTACTTC
j_gene: TRBJ2-3; abundance: NA; d_gene: NA; v_gene: TRBV27; CDR3aa: CASSLPGSDTQYF; CDR3nt: TGTGCCAGCAGTTTACCGGGGTCAGATACGCAGTATTTT
j_gene: TRBJ2-7; abundance: NA; d_gene: TRBD2; v_gene: TRBV29-1; CDR3aa: CSVEREGTYEQYF; CDR3nt: TGCAGCGTTGAGCGGGAGGGAACCTACGAGCAGTACTTC
j_gene: TRBJ2-7; abundance: NA; d_gene: TRBD1; v_gene: TRBV5-1; CDR3aa: CASSLVQGAGEQYF; CDR3nt: TGCGCCAGCAGCTTGGTCCAGGGGGCAGGCGAGCAGTACTTC
j_gene: TRBJ2-7; abundance: NA; d_gene: NA; v_gene: TRBV14; CDR3aa: CASSLTSGWGSREQYF; CDR3nt: TGTGCCAGCAGCCTTACGTCGGGGTGGGGTTCGCGGGAGCAGTACTTC
j_gene: TRBJ1-2; abundance: NA; d_gene: NA; v_gene: TRBV19; CDR3aa: CASSVGVNYGYTF; CDR3nt: TGTGCCAGTAGCGTCGGGGTTAACTATGGCTACACCTTC
j_gene: TRBJ2-7; abundance: few; d_gene: NA; v_gene: TRBV2; CDR3aa: CASSELDYEQYF; CDR3nt: TGTGCCAGCAGTGAATTGGACTACGAGCAGTACTTC
j_gene: TRBJ2-1; abundance: NA; d_gene: NA; v_gene: TRBV30; CDR3aa: CAWSGRLAYNEQFF; CDR3nt: TGTGCCTGGTCGGGCCGGCTAGCGTACAATGAGCAGTTCTTC
j_gene: TRBJ2-5; abundance: once; d_gene: TRBD1; v_gene: TRBV5-1; CDR3aa: CASSLEPDREETQYF; CDR3nt: TGCGCCAGCAGCTTGGAGCCCGACAGGGAAGAGACCCAGTACTTC
j_gene: TRBJ1-5; abundance: NA; d_gene: NA; v_gene: TRBV10-3; CDR3aa: CATTQSGAVNQPQHF; CDR3nt: TGTGCCACCACGCAGTCCGGGGCCGTCAATCAGCCCCAGCATTTT
j_gene: TRBJ2-1; abundance: NA; d_gene: NA; v_gene: TRBV6-4; CDR3aa: CASRSLRGAGEQFF; CDR3nt: TGTGCCAGCAGGTCCCTTAGGGGGGCCGGGGAGCAGTTCTTC
j_gene: TRBJ2-7; abundance: NA; d_gene: TRBD2; v_gene: TRBV18; CDR3aa: CASSPTSGNSYEQYF; CDR3nt: TGTGCCAGCTCACCGACTAGCGGGAACTCCTACGAGCAGTACTTC
j_gene: TRBJ2-6; abundance: NA; d_gene: NA; v_gene: TRBV14; CDR3aa: CATSQFGAPSGANVLTF; CDR3nt: TGTGCCACCTCTCAATTTGGGGCCCCATCTGGGGCCAACGTCCTGACTTTC
j_gene: TRBJ2-7; abundance: NA; d_gene: NA; v_gene: TRBV5-1; CDR3aa: CASSLGGTGSSYEQYF; CDR3nt: TGCGCCAGCAGCTTGGGTGGGACTGGGAGCTCCTACGAGCAGTACTTC
j_gene: TRBJ2-7; abundance: NA; d_gene: NA; v_gene: TRBV19; CDR3aa: CASSRGSLGYEQYF; CDR3nt: TGTGCCAGTAGTCGAGGGAGCCTGGGCTACGAGCAGTACTTC
j_gene: TRBJ2-7; abundance: NA; d_gene: TRBD1; v_gene: TRBV5-3; CDR3aa: CARSSTGTGPDEQYF; CDR3nt: TGTGCCAGAAGCTCAACCGGGACAGGGCCGGACGAGCAGTACTTC
j_gene: TRBJ2-7; abundance: NA; d_gene: NA; v_gene: TRBV20-1; CDR3aa: CSASVEQYF; CDR3nt: TGCAGTGCGTCAGTTGAGCAGTACTTC
j_gene: TRBJ2-1; abundance: NA; d_gene: TRBD2; v_gene: TRBV29-1; CDR3aa: CSGTRANEQFF; CDR3nt: TGCAGCGGGACTAGGGCTAATGAGCAGTTCTTC
j_gene: TRBJ1-2; abundance: NA; d_gene: NA; v_gene: TRBV5-1; CDR3aa: CASSLETPNYGYTF; CDR3nt: TGCGCCAGCAGCTTGGAGACCCCAAACTATGGCTACACCTTC
j_gene: TRBJ2-6; abundance: NA; d_gene: NA; v_gene: TRBV18; CDR3aa: CASSPLWAGANVLTF; CDR3nt: TGTGCCAGCTCACCACTCTGGGCTGGGGCCAACGTCCTGACTTTC
j_gene: TRBJ2-5; abundance: NA; d_gene: NA; v_gene: TRBV9; CDR3aa: CASSVTPGGETQYF; CDR3nt: TGTGCCAGCAGCGTGACCCCAGGGGGGGAGACCCAGTACTTC
j_gene: TRBJ1-5; abundance: NA; d_gene: NA; v_gene: TRBV6-1; CDR3aa: CASSEARASDQPQHF; CDR3nt: TGTGCCAGCAGTGAAGCTCGGGCTAGCGACCAGCCCCAGCATTTT